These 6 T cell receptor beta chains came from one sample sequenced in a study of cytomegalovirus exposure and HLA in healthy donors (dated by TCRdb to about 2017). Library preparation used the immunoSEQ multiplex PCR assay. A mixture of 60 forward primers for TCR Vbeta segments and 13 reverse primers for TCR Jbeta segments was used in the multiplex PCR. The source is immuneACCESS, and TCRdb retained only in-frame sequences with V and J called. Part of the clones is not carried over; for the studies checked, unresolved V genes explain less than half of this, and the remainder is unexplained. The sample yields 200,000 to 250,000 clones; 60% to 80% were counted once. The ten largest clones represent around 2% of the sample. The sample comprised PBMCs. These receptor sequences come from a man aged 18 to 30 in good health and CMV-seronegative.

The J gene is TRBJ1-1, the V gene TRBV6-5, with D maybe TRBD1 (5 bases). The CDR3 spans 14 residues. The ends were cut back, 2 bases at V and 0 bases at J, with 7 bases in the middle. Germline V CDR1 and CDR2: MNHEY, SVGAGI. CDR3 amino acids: CASSYGAVNTEAFF. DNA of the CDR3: TGTGCCAGCAGTTACGGGGCAGTGAACACTGAAGCTTTCTTT.

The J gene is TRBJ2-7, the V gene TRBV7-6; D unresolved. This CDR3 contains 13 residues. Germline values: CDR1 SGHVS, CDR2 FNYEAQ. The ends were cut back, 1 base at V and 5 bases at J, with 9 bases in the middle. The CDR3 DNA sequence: TGTGCCAGCAGCTTAGTAACTACGGACGAGCAGTACTTC. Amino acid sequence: CASSLVTTDEQYF.

The CDR3, as DNA: TGTGCCAGCAGTCCCAGCGGGGGTTCAGAGACCCAGTACTTC. Translated: CASSPSGGSETQYF. V usage is TRBV28 and J usage is TRBJ2-5, with 8 bases aligning to TRBD2. The CDR3 length is 14 residues. Germline-derived CDR1 and CDR2 are MDHEN and SYDVKM. J lost 4 bases, V lost 5 bases, and 6 bases had no gene match. The full variable domain, with the rest looked up from reference TRBV28 and TRBJ2-5, is DVKVTQSSRYLVKRTGEKVFLECVQDMDHENMFWYRQDPGLGLRLIYFSYDVKMKEKGDIPEGYSVSREKKERFSLILESASTNQTSMYLCASSPSGGSETQYFGPGTRLLVL.

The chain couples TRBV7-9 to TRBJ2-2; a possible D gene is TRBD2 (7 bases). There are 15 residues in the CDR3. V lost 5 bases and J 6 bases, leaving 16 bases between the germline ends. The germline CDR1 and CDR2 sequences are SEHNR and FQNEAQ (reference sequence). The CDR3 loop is CASSKNREGAGELFF. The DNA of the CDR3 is TGTGCCAGCAGCAAAAACAGGGAGGGAGCCGGGGAGCTGTTTTTT.

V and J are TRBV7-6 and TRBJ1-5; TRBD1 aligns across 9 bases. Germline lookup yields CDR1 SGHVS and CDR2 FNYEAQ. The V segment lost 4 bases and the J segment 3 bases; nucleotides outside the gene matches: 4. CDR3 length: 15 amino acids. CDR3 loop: CASSYGTGNNQPQHF. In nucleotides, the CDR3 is TGTGCCAGCAGCTACGGGACAGGGAACAATCAGCCCCAGCATTTT.

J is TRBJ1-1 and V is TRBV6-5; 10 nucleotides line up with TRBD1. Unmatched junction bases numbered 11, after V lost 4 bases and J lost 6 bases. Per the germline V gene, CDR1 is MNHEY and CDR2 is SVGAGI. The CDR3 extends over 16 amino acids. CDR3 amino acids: CASSSLSGTGASEAFF. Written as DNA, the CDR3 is TGTGCCAGCAGTTCCCTATCCGGGACAGGGGCTTCTGAAGCTTTCTTT.